Below are 24 T cell receptor beta chains sequenced from a single sample in a study of T-cell reconstitution after alpha-beta-depleted transplantation in children. Unique molecular identifiers were built into the TCRbeta library. MiXCR, run by TCRdb on the PCR reads, gives a single entry per CDR3 protein. This sample has about 540,000 distinct CDR3 sequences, with around 20% found just once. The specimen was PBMCs from the stem cell graft donor, collected from the stem cell graft. These receptors were collected from a human donor who donated a stem cell graft to a child with acute lymphoblastic leukemia.

This chain uses TRBV6-5 with TRBJ1-2; TRBD1 matches at 8 bases. Germline V gene data show CDR1 as MNHEY and CDR2 as SVGAGI. Losses at the gene ends were 5 bases for V and 6 bases for J; bases not matched to a gene: 2. The CDR3 sequence is 12 residues long. CDR3 sequence reads: CASSGQGNGYTF. CDR3 nucleotides: TGTGCCAGCAGTGGACAGGGAAATGGCTACACCTTC.

The table lists this clonotype with a few counts. The rearrangement uses TRBV5-1 and TRBJ2-1, with D possibly matching TRBD2 (7 bases). CDR3 length equals 15 residues. Germline V gene lookup returns CDR1 SGHRS and CDR2 YFSETQ. Trimming pared 5 bases from V and 5 bases from J, leaving 17 bases between. CDR3 nucleotides: TGCGCCAGCAGACCCGGCGGGGGCGCAAACAATGAGCAGTTCTTC. It is translated as CASRPGGGANNEQFF.

V is TRBV5-1 and J is TRBJ2-2; tentative D call: TRBD2 (6 bases). The CDR3 has 16 amino acids. The V gene's germline CDR1 is SGHRS and CDR2 YFSETQ. Trimming pared 9 bases from V and 3 bases from J, leaving 21 bases between. CDR3 nucleotide sequence: TGCGCCACAACGGGGGTAGCCGGCTCGGACACCGGGGAGCTGTTTTTT. It specifies CATTGVAGSDTGELFF.

This clonotype showed up just a few times. CDR3 in amino acids: CASSLVLRGSRYNEQFF. CDR3 nucleotides: TGCGCCAGCAGCTTGGTCCTACGCGGGAGTAGGTACAATGAGCAGTTCTTC. The V and J genes are TRBV5-1 and TRBJ2-1; 7 positions match TRBD2. Trimming took 0 bases from V and 4 from J; bases not matched to a gene: 10. The CDR3 has 17 amino acids. Per the germline V gene, CDR1 is SGHRS and CDR2 is YFSETQ.

This clonotype has more than one count but fewer than ten. One end of the junction fails to match germline, which may point to a read error. The V gene is TRBV5-1, the J gene TRBJ2-4; D uncertain. The CDR3 is made up of 13 amino acids. The germline V gene has CDR1 SGHRS and CDR2 YFSETQ. The CDR3 nucleotides are TGCGCCAGCAGCTTGGTGAGGAGAACGCCACGAAGCTTC. Translated: CASSLVRRTPRSF.

This clonotype came up a few times. The chain joins TRBV12-5 to TRBJ2-2, with D maybe TRBD1 (5 bases). CDR1 is LGHNT, CDR2 FRNRAP, per germline. The CDR3 loop spans 17 amino acids. V dropped 6 bases and J dropped 3 bases, with 20 bases sitting between them. CDR3 in amino acids: CASGDNYLDRYTGELFF. In nucleotides, the CDR3 is TGTGCTAGTGGGGACAATTATTTGGACCGCTACACCGGGGAGCTGTTTTTT.

This clonotype was seen a few times. The chain recombines TRBV15 with TRBJ2-1, with D hard to call. Per the germline V gene, CDR1 is LNHNV and CDR2 is YYDKDF (reference sequence). There are 13 residues in the CDR3. V gave up 4 bases and J gave up 5 bases, with 9 bases separating them. CDR3 sequence reads: CATSTLRDNEQFF. In DNA form, the CDR3 reads TGTGCCACCAGCACCCTTAGGGACAATGAGCAGTTCTTC. Full variable domain (missing parts from reference TRBV15 and TRBJ2-1): DAMVIQNPRYQVTQFGKPVTLSCSQTLNHNVMYWYQQKSSQAPKLLFHYYDKDFNNEADTPDNFQSRRPNTSFCFLDIRSPGLGDTAMYLCATSTLRDNEQFFGPGTRLTVL.

This rearrangement joins TRBV29-1 to TRBJ2-7; D is unclear. Germline V gene sequence: CDR1 SQVTM, CDR2 ANQGSEA. Trimming cost V 5 bases and J 3 bases, with 11 bases left between them. CDR3 size: 12 residues. The CDR3 DNA reads TGCAGCGTTCTTGTTGGTTACTACGAGCAGTACTTC. Translated, it gives CSVLVGYYEQYF.

This clonotype was detected only a few times. The rearrangement joins TRBV29-1 to TRBJ1-4, with D maybe TRBD1 (5 bases). Per the germline V gene, CDR1 is SQVTM and CDR2 is ANQGSEA. This CDR3 spans 14 amino acids. V was cut by 4 bases and J by 6 bases, with 15 bases left in between. The CDR3 coding sequence is TGCAGCGTTGGAGCGGGCGTGGGACATGAAAAACTGTTTTTT. Encoded protein: CSVGAGVGHEKLFF.

Here the CDR3 reads CSGVENSYEQYF. Here the CDR3 DNA reads TGCAGCGGCGTTGAAAACAGCTACGAGCAGTACTTC. The rearrangement links TRBV29-1 to TRBJ2-7, with D unresolved. This CDR3 contains 12 residues. Germline loops: CDR1 SQVTM, CDR2 ANQGSEA. V dropped 7 bases and J dropped 3 bases, with 13 bases sitting between them.

This clonotype was seen a few times. V is TRBV5-1 and J is TRBJ2-1, with TRBD2 matching over 12 bases. Germline V CDR1 and CDR2: SGHRS, YFSETQ. The CDR3 sequence is 18 residues long. The ends lost 0 bases at V and 7 bases at J; junction bases unmatched: 11. As DNA, the CDR3 is TGCGCCAGCAGCTTGGTAGCTAGCGGGAGGGCCACGTCAAATGAGCAGTTCTTC. Translation: CASSLVASGRATSNEQFF.

The chain couples TRBV29-1 to TRBJ2-5; the match to TRBD2 covers 7 bases. The CDR3 has 14 amino acids. Germline V gene sequence: CDR1 SQVTM, CDR2 ANQGSEA. Trimming removed 4 bases from V and 5 bases from J; junction bases left unmatched: 10. DNA for the CDR3: TGCAGCGTTGGGGCTAGCGGACTAGGGGAGACCCAGTACTTC. Protein sequence: CSVGASGLGETQYF.

The chain links TRBV5-6 to TRBJ2-1; 8 bases are a match to TRBD1. There are 15 residues in the CDR3. With 1 base clipped from V and 7 bases from J, the junction kept 7 bases outside the gene matches. Germline V gene sequence: CDR1 SGHDT, CDR2 YYEEEE. The CDR3 DNA reads TGTGCCAGCAGCTTGACGACAGGGGCCAGGAATGAGCAGTTCTTC. Its protein product is CASSLTTGARNEQFF.

This clonotype has a count of ten or more. The chain has TRBV5-1 and TRBJ2-3, with 7 bases lining up with TRBD1. The CDR3 is 18 amino acids. CDR1 is SGHRS, CDR2 YFSETQ, per germline. V lost 3 bases, J lost 1 base, and 14 bases stayed unmatched. The CDR3 DNA reads TGCGCCAGCAGCTCCAAGGTTGGCACAGGGGCGCGCACAGATACGCAGTATTTT. Translated: CASSSKVGTGARTDTQYF.

The J gene is TRBJ1-2, the V gene TRBV5-6, with D possibly TRBD1 on 5 matching bases. V gave up 0 bases and J gave up 8 bases, with 14 bases separating them. Germline assignment: CDR1 SGHDT and CDR2 YYEEEE. This CDR3 region has 14 residues. CDR3 in amino acids: CASSLDRTRLGYTF. The CDR3 DNA reads as TGTGCCAGCAGCTTGGACAGGACCCGGTTAGGCTACACCTTC.

The rearrangement joins TRBV7-8 to TRBJ2-7; D remains ambiguous. CDR1 and CDR2 (germline): SGHVS, FQNEAQ. The germline V and J ends were trimmed by 6 bases and 0 bases, with 12 bases remaining between them. CDR3 size: 14 residues. The CDR3 loop reads CASRPLESSYEQYF. As DNA, the CDR3 is TGTGCCAGCAGACCTCTAGAAAGCTCCTACGAGCAGTACTTC.

The chain couples TRBV7-9 to TRBJ1-5, with 10 bases lining up with TRBD1. The CDR3 consists of 16 residues. Germline loops: CDR1 SEHNR, CDR2 FQNEAQ (reference sequence). V was pared by 1 base and J by 9 bases, with 9 bases of the junction left unmatched. The CDR3 DNA is TGTGCCAGCAGCTTAGGCGCAGGGACAGGGGCTTGGCCCCAGCATTTT. It encodes CASSLGAGTGAWPQHF.

The J gene is TRBJ1-4, the V gene TRBV5-1; D possibly corresponds to TRBD1 (5 bases). The V end lost 3 bases, the J end lost 8 bases, and 14 bases lay between the germline ends. Germline V gene data show CDR1 as SGHRS and CDR2 as YFSETQ. This CDR3 is 14 amino acids long. CDR3 in amino acids: CASSSGPTDEKLFF. In nucleotides, the CDR3 is TGCGCCAGCAGCTCGGGACCGACGGACGAAAAACTGTTTTTT.

The chain is built from TRBV29-1 and TRBJ2-7; possible D gene TRBD2, 6 bases. The CDR3 has 14 residues. Looked up from germline, CDR1 is SQVTM and CDR2 is ANQGSEA. V was cut by 6 bases and J by 2 bases, with 17 bases left in between. In DNA form, the CDR3 reads TGCAGCGTCCTCTATCCCGGGAGCCCCTACGAGCAGTACTTC. Protein: CSVLYPGSPYEQYF.

This clonotype was picked up a small number of times. The chain employs TRBV5-1 and TRBJ1-3; the D gene is possibly TRBD1 (6 bases). The germline V gene encodes CDR1 SGHRS and CDR2 YFSETQ. This CDR3 region has 15 residues. V dropped 3 bases and J dropped 0 bases, with 10 bases sitting between them. For the CDR3, the DNA is TGCGCCAGCAGCTCGGACAGCAGCTCTGGAAACACCATATATTTT. Amino acid sequence: CASSSDSSSGNTIYF.

The chain has TRBV6-5 and TRBJ2-2; TRBD2 aligns across 7 bases. There are 16 residues in the CDR3. The V and J ends lost 2 bases and 5 bases, in that order; junction bases with no gene match: 8. From germline, CDR1 is MNHEY and CDR2 SVGAGI. CDR3 amino acids: CASSYAPGRETGELFF. The CDR3 coding sequence is TGTGCCAGCAGTTACGCCCCAGGGAGGGAAACCGGGGAGCTGTTTTTT.

This clonotype has a count of ten or more. V is TRBV12-3 or TRBV12-4 and J is TRBJ1-5, with D possibly matching TRBD1 (6 bases). V lost 6 bases to trimming and J lost 7 bases, with 19 bases between them. This CDR3 has 15 amino acids. CDR3 amino acids: CASSNLDSSRQPQHF. The CDR3 DNA reads TGTGCCAGCAGCAACCTGGACAGCTCTAGACAGCCCCAGCATTTT.

The chain is built from TRBV27 and TRBJ2-1; 16 nucleotides agree with TRBD2. J lost 10 bases, V lost 5 bases, and 8 bases had no gene match. The CDR3 has 16 residues. Germline values: CDR1 MNHEY, CDR2 SMNVEV (reference sequence). CDR3 residues: CASSALGTSGRAEQFF. The CDR3 region has the DNA TGTGCCAGCAGTGCGCTCGGGACTAGCGGGAGGGCCGAGCAGTTCTTC.

V usage is TRBV9 and J usage is TRBJ2-1; 7 bases are shared with TRBD2. In germline, CDR1 is SGDLS, CDR2 YYNGEE. The CDR3 is 16 residues long. The trim removed 0 bases at V and 6 bases at J, leaving 9 bases unmatched. CDR3 sequence (DNA): TGTGCCAGCAGCGTAGCCCCGGGGACTACCACCAATGAGCAGTTCTTC. Its translation is CASSVAPGTTTNEQFF.